This TCR beta chain originates from a study of T cell repertoires in cytomegalovirus infection. TCRdb used MiXCR to reprocess the reads, holding one entry per CDR3 protein. The sample includes about 440,000 distinct CDR3 sequences, approximately 31% seen only once; the top ten take about an eighth. With respect to this clonotype: A junction end diverges from the germline sequence, so it may reflect a read error.

CDR3 length equals 15 residues. Looked up from germline, CDR1 is MGHRA and CDR2 is YSYEKL. Sequencing input: PBMCs. The source of this sequence is a human donor in good health (CMV status not recorded). Some clones in this sample may be carry-over from other donors' samples. The chain combines TRBV4-1 with TRBJ1-1; D is ambiguous. Here the CDR3 reads CVSSQITVINTEAFF. CDR3 nucleotide sequence: TGCGTCAGCAGTCAGATCACAGTAATTAACACTGAAGCTTTCTTT.